Only one count was recorded for the clone carrying this TCR beta chain. Its antigen remains unknown. CDR3 length equals 15 residues. Germline CDR1 reads MGHRA; CDR2 reads YSYEKL. The V segment lost 0 bases and the J segment 5 bases; nucleotides outside the gene matches: 5. The data stem from a study of T cells in narcolepsy. General study points: Autoreactive HCRT-specific and TRIB2-specific clonotypes were marked in same-patient CSF-versus-blood CD4+ comparisons. No autoreactive T cell clone sequences appeared in some memory CD4+ repertoires. Healthy controls reportedly lacked the autoreactive clonotypes serially found in patients' blood.

Clones were read by immunoSEQ multiplex PCR, and TCRdb kept only the in-frame ones, dropping some. The sample has fewer than 30,000 clones, almost 85% seen once. This receptor was identified in a human donor in good health. This chain joins TRBV4-1 and TRBJ2-5, with 8 bases lining up with TRBD1. Sequencing was carried out using memory (CD45RA-) CD4+ T cells from blood. CDR3 in DNA: TGCGCCAGCAGCCAAGATAACAGGGGGTCTGAGACCCAGTACTTC. Translating it yields CASSQDNRGSETQYF.